A single sample gave rise to the 30 T cell receptor beta chains below, sequenced in a study of T cells after posttransplantation cyclophosphamide. Produced via immunoSEQ multiplex PCR; TCRdb's table is partial and in-frame only. In total the sample includes some 10,000 clones, none of them seen once. Cyclophosphamide on days +3 and +4 followed busulfan-fludarabine conditioning and a marrow graft. Sequences were derived from PBMCs, sampled after allogeneic stem cell transplant with posttransplant cyclophosphamide. All receptors come from a female patient aged 40 to 50 who received an allogeneic stem cell transplant from a related donor, was CMV-positive, and had no GVHD. Some of the T cells might come from the graft donor.

This clone was recorded at least ten times. The rearrangement uses TRBV28 and TRBJ2-2, with 7 bases that match TRBD1. Germline CDR1 reads MDHEN; CDR2 reads SYDVKM. The CDR3 runs to 16 residues. V lost 6 bases to trimming and J lost 4 bases; unmatched junction nucleotides: 11. In DNA, the CDR3 is TGTGCCAGCAGACGGGCGACAGGGCTAGCCACCGGGGAGCTGTTTTTT. Amino acid sequence: CASRRATGLATGELFF.

This clone was found many times. V is TRBV7-8 and J is TRBJ2-7; weak D call: TRBD2 (5 bases). CDR1 is SGHVS, CDR2 FQNEAQ, per germline. Trimming left V 2 bases short and J 0 bases short, with 14 bases between. This CDR3 contains 16 residues. Here the CDR3 DNA reads TGTGCCAGCAGCTTAAGGCCTAGCTTAAGCTCCTACGAGCAGTACTTC. Protein product: CASSLRPSLSSYEQYF.

This clone was observed a few times. The chain recombines TRBV18 with TRBJ2-5; no clear D. The J call may be incorrect, as the DNA end agrees better with TRBJ2-7. Germline V gives CDR1 KGHSH, CDR2 LQKENI. This CDR3 is 15 amino acids long. CDR3 residues: CASSLTPGFSYEQYF. CDR3 DNA: TGTGCCAGCTCACTCACGCCGGGTTTTTCCTACGAGCAGTACTTC.

The chain combines TRBV27 with TRBJ2-2; 7 bases match TRBD1. CDR1 MNHEY and CDR2 SMNVEV come from the germline V gene (reference sequence). This CDR3 region has 16 residues. Trimming took 5 bases from V and 1 from J; bases not matched to a gene: 7. The CDR3 region has the DNA TGTGCCAGCAGTGCCTCTGGACAGGTGAACACCGGGGAGCTGTTTTTT. Amino acids: CASSASGQVNTGELFF.

This clone has just a few counts. This rearrangement joins TRBV9 to TRBJ2-3; 9 nucleotides match TRBD2. The CDR3 loop spans 17 amino acids. The V segment lost 1 base and the J segment 0 bases; nucleotides outside the gene matches: 6. The germline V gene encodes CDR1 SGDLS and CDR2 YYNGEE. CDR3: CASSVRQLAGSTDTQYF. The CDR3 DNA sequence: TGTGCCAGCAGCGTAAGGCAGCTAGCGGGAAGCACAGATACGCAGTATTTT.

This clone was found many times. The chain carries TRBV11-3 and TRBJ2-1; 9 bases are a match to TRBD2. Germline assignment: CDR1 SGHNT and CDR2 YENEEA. This CDR3 spans 16 amino acids. V shed 2 bases, J shed 4 bases, and the junction held 6 bases outside the gene matches. In DNA, the CDR3 is TGTGCCAGCAGCTTATGGGGTAGCGGGAGATACAATGAGCAGTTCTTC. Amino acid sequence: CASSLWGSGRYNEQFF.

This clone was counted at least ten times. The chain uses TRBV19 and TRBJ1-6, with 8 bases matching TRBD1. Trimming cost V 7 bases and J 10 bases; bases outside gene matches: 9. The CDR3 has 14 amino acids. Germline V CDR1 and CDR2: LNHDA, SQIVND (reference sequence). CDR3: CASIGQGVGSPLHF. As DNA, the CDR3 is TGTGCCAGTATAGGACAGGGAGTCGGGTCACCCCTCCACTTT.

This clone was recorded many times. The rearrangement joins TRBV13 to TRBJ1-2; 7 bases fit TRBD1. The ends lost 5 bases at V and 8 bases at J; junction bases unmatched: 11. Germline V lookup: CDR1 PRHDT, CDR2 FYEKMQ (reference sequence). This CDR3 contains 14 residues. The CDR3 DNA reads as TGTGCCAGCAGCACTACAGGGGAGGAGGTAGGCTACACCTTC. Protein product: CASSTTGEEVGYTF.

This clone was observed many times. The V and J genes are TRBV7-8 and TRBJ2-2; 13 bases fit TRBD2. The junction had 6 bases not matched to a gene; V was cut back by 5 bases and J by 6 bases. CDR3 length equals 16 residues. Germline V gene lookup returns CDR1 SGHVS and CDR2 FQNEAQ. The CDR3 nucleotides are TGTGCCAGCAGCCTACTAGCGGGGGGGCCATCCGGGGAGCTGTTTTTT. Its protein product is CASSLLAGGPSGELFF.

The sample holds many counts of this clone. The chain links TRBV5-5 to TRBJ1-5; TRBD1 matches at 10 bases. The V gene's germline CDR1 is SGHKS and CDR2 YYEKEE (reference sequence). The CDR3 covers 15 residues. Trimming at V came to 1 base and at J to 9 bases, leaving 7 bases not matched to a gene. The CDR3 loop is CASSLWPGDRGPQHF. Written as DNA, the CDR3 is TGTGCCAGCAGCTTGTGGCCGGGGGACAGGGGGCCCCAGCATTTT.

This clone was counted ten times or more. The chain has TRBV5-1 and TRBJ2-3; 9 bases agree with TRBD1. The germline V gene encodes CDR1 SGHRS and CDR2 YFSETQ. The length of the CDR3 is 15 residues. J lost 3 bases, V lost 2 bases, and 4 bases had no gene match. The CDR3 DNA follows: TGCGCCAGCAGCTTTCGGGACAGGGCTACAGATACGCAGTATTTT. It specifies CASSFRDRATDTQYF. The variable domain in full, with the rest retrieved from reference TRBV5-1 and TRBJ2-3, is KAGVTQTPRYLIKTRGQQVTLSCSPISGHRSVSWYQQTPGQGLQFLFEYFSETQRNKGNFPGRFSGRQFSNSRSEMNVSTLELGDSALYLCASSFRDRATDTQYFGPGTRLTVL.

This clone was found many times. This chain uses TRBV2 with TRBJ2-4, with 14 bases that match TRBD2. Germline V gives CDR1 SNHLY, CDR2 FYNNEI. This CDR3 region has 14 residues. Unmatched junction bases numbered 4, after V lost 5 bases and J lost 10 bases. The CDR3 here is CASSTGTSGGIQYF. The CDR3 bases are TGTGCCAGCAGTACCGGGACTAGCGGGGGTATTCAGTACTTC. Using reference TRBV2 and TRBJ2-4 for the parts outside the CDR3, the full variable domain is EPEVTQTPSHQVTQMGQEVILRCVPISNHLYFYWYRQILGQKVEFLVSFYNNEISEKSEIFDDQFSVERPDGSNFTLKIRSTKLEDSAMYFCASSTGTSGGIQYFGAGTRLSVL.

This clone was detected many times. The rearrangement joins TRBV28 to TRBJ1-2, with D possibly matching TRBD1 (6 bases). This CDR3 has 14 amino acids. Trimming cost V 2 bases and J 4 bases, with 11 bases left between them. CDR1 and CDR2 from the germline V gene are MDHEN and SYDVKM. The CDR3 sequence is CASSLLGQSYGYTF. CDR3 DNA: TGTGCCAGCAGTTTACTTGGACAGAGCTATGGCTACACCTTC.

This clone was observed many times. This sequence joins TRBV5-1 and TRBJ1-1; a possible D gene is TRBD1 (5 bases). The CDR3 covers 15 residues. Trimming left V 4 bases short and J 8 bases short, with 21 bases between. Germline values: CDR1 SGHRS, CDR2 YFSETQ. For the CDR3, the DNA is TGCGCCAGCAGCCAAACTGGAGGGGAACAGGCCGAAGCTTTCTTT. It translates to CASSQTGGEQAEAFF.

This clone qualifies as medium-sized (0.01 to 0.1%). V and J are TRBV4-1 and TRBJ1-5, with D perhaps TRBD1 (5 bases). This CDR3 is 20 amino acids long. Germline-derived CDR1 and CDR2 are MGHRA and YSYEKL. V lost 1 base and J 0 bases, leaving 22 bases between the germline ends. CDR3: CASSQGGASGFGGSNQPQHF. The CDR3 bases are TGCGCCAGCAGCCAAGGCGGGGCTTCGGGGTTCGGGGGTAGCAATCAGCCCCAGCATTTT.

This clone has at least ten counts. This chain connects TRBV5-6 to TRBJ1-5; unclear D gene. This CDR3 contains 14 residues. Trimming shortened V by 4 bases and J by 0 bases, and 8 bases separated the two germline ends. CDR1 is SGHDT, CDR2 YYEEEE, per germline. The CDR3 DNA follows: TGTGCCAGCAGCCGAATCTATAGCAATCAGCCCCAGCATTTT. Its translation is CASSRIYSNQPQHF.

This clone showed up many times. This chain joins TRBV5-6 and TRBJ2-7; D is perhaps TRBD2 (6 bases). The germline gives CDR1 SGHDT, CDR2 YYEEEE. Deletions cut 5 bases from V and 5 bases from J, with 14 bases between. The CDR3 spans 13 residues. The CDR3 DNA follows: TGTGCCAGCAGTCCGGGACTCTTTGACGAGCAGTACTTC. Its protein is CASSPGLFDEQYF.

This clone has more than one count but fewer than ten. CDR3 sequence: CASWTGVYNSPLHF. CDR3 sequence (DNA): TGTGCCAGCTGGACAGGGGTCTATAATTCACCCCTCCACTTT. This chain connects TRBV6-1 to TRBJ1-6, with 9 nucleotides matching TRBD1. Per germline, CDR1 MNHNS and CDR2 SASEGT. This CDR3 contains 14 residues. J lost 3 bases, V lost 8 bases, and 2 bases had no gene match.

In its sample, this clone was seen many times. The chain has TRBV2 and TRBJ2-7; 8 positions match TRBD2. The end of the DNA is better explained by TRBJ2-5, so the J call may be wrong. The V gene's germline CDR1 is SNHLY and CDR2 FYNNEI. The CDR3 is made up of 14 amino acids. The CDR3 coding sequence is TGTGCCAGCAGAACAGCGGGAGAACGAGAGACCCAGTACTTC. Residues: CASRTAGERETQYF.

This clone was found many times. V is TRBV28 and J is TRBJ2-5; TRBD1 might be the D (5 bases). CDR3 size: 13 residues. V gave up 3 bases and J gave up 5 bases, with 10 bases separating them. Germline loops: CDR1 MDHEN, CDR2 SYDVKM. The CDR3 reads CASSFLGQETQYF. The DNA for the CDR3 is TGTGCCAGCAGTTTCCTGGGGCAGGAGACCCAGTACTTC.

This clone was seen ten or more times. The chain combines TRBV5-4 with TRBJ2-3; the match to TRBD2 covers 7 bases. The V segment lost 4 bases and the J segment 8 bases; nucleotides outside the gene matches: 16. The CDR3 consists of 16 residues. The germline gives CDR1 SGHNT, CDR2 YYREEE (reference sequence). The CDR3 bases are TGTGCCAGCAGCCCAAGTATCGGGGAGGGGCGTGTTACGCAGTATTTT. Its protein product is CASSPSIGEGRVTQYF.

This clone showed up many times. The rearrangement links TRBV4-1 to TRBJ1-6, with 8 bases aligning to TRBD1. The CDR3 totals 17 residues. The junction had 11 bases not matched to a gene; V was cut back by 1 base and J by 9 bases. Germline V gene data show CDR1 as MGHRA and CDR2 as YSYEKL. The CDR3 DNA reads TGCGCCAGCAGCCAAGGACAGGGGATATCTAGGTCTTCACCCCTCCACTTT. This translates into CASSQGQGISRSSPLHF.

This clone came up many times. The V gene is TRBV28, the J gene TRBJ1-1; TRBD1 is a possible D gene (6 bases). V lost 1 base to trimming and J lost 1 base, with 7 bases between them. CDR3 size: 14 residues. Germline lookup yields CDR1 MDHEN and CDR2 SYDVKM. The CDR3: CASSLYRENTEAFF. CDR3 nucleotides: TGTGCCAGCAGTTTATACAGGGAGAACACTGAAGCTTTCTTT.

This clone was counted at least ten times. The rearrangement uses TRBV27 and TRBJ1-5; 7 bases line up with TRBD1. With V trimmed by 0 bases and J by 16 bases, 12 bases remained unmatched. CDR1 and CDR2 (germline): MNHEY, SMNVEV (reference sequence). This CDR3 has 14 residues. CDR3 sequence: CASSLSLITGVRHF. The DNA for the CDR3 is TGTGCCAGCAGTTTATCGCTAATTACAGGGGTCCGACATTTT.

This clone was observed at least ten times. Compared with germline, one end of the junction differs, possibly owing to a read error. This chain joins TRBV7-7 and TRBJ1-1, with D hard to call. This CDR3 is 13 amino acids long. Germline-derived CDR1 and CDR2 are SSHAT and FNYEAQ (reference sequence). The CDR3 DNA follows: TGTGCTAGCAGCCTGGGCCGAAACACTGAAGCTTTCTTT. It specifies CASSLGRNTEAFF.

The sample holds many counts of this clone. CDR3 sequence: CALGAGSKNIQYF. CDR3 nucleotide sequence: TGTGCCCTAGGGGCAGGGTCCAAAAACATTCAGTACTTC. The chain employs TRBV7-9 and TRBJ2-4; D possibly corresponds to TRBD1 (5 bases). The CDR3 has 13 amino acids. Germline V gene lookup returns CDR1 SEHNR and CDR2 FQNEAQ (reference sequence). V was cut by 11 bases and J by 2 bases, with 13 bases left in between.

CDR3 sequence: CAWSRERQFF. CDR3 DNA sequence: TGTGCCTGGAGCCGCGAACGGCAGTTCTTC. The chain couples TRBV30 to TRBJ2-1; no clear D gene. The CDR3 is made up of 10 amino acids. V lost 3 bases, J lost 12 bases, and 9 bases lay in between. Germline CDR1 GTSNPN, CDR2 SVGIG (reference sequence).

The chain uses TRBV29-1 and TRBJ2-5; perhaps TRBD2 as D (5 bases). Between the trimmed V and J ends, which lost 4 bases and 2 bases, there was a span of 11 bases. This CDR3 contains 13 residues. Germline CDR1 SQVTM, CDR2 ANQGSEA. CDR3: CSVGKDLQETQYF. The CDR3 nucleotides read TGCAGCGTTGGAAAGGACTTACAAGAGACCCAGTACTTC.

This clone occurred many times. The J gene is TRBJ2-3, the V gene TRBV7-9, with 10 positions matching TRBD2. Germline-derived CDR1 and CDR2 are SEHNR and FQNEAQ (reference sequence). This CDR3 is 16 amino acids long. The ends lost 5 bases at V and 8 bases at J; junction bases unmatched: 13. The CDR3 is CASSPLAGRDRVTQYF. In DNA form, the CDR3 reads TGTGCCAGCAGCCCACTAGCGGGACGGGATAGGGTTACGCAGTATTTT. The variable domain in full, completed from reference TRBV7-9 and TRBJ2-3, reads DTGVSQNPRHKITKRGQNVTFRCDPISEHNRLYWYRQTLGQGPEFLTYFQNEAQLEKSRLLSDRFSAERPKGSFSTLEIQRTEQGDSAMYLCASSPLAGRDRVTQYFGPGTRLTVL.

This clone showed up many times. This chain uses TRBV7-6 with TRBJ2-3; D is unclear. Germline V gene data show CDR1 as SGHVS and CDR2 as FNYEAQ. CDR3 size: 20 residues. V lost 1 base, J lost 1 base, and 24 bases lay in between. CDR3 loop: CASSLGQRMAAPWGTDTQYF. CDR3 in DNA: TGTGCCAGCAGCTTAGGGCAGAGGATGGCGGCCCCCTGGGGCACAGATACGCAGTATTTT.